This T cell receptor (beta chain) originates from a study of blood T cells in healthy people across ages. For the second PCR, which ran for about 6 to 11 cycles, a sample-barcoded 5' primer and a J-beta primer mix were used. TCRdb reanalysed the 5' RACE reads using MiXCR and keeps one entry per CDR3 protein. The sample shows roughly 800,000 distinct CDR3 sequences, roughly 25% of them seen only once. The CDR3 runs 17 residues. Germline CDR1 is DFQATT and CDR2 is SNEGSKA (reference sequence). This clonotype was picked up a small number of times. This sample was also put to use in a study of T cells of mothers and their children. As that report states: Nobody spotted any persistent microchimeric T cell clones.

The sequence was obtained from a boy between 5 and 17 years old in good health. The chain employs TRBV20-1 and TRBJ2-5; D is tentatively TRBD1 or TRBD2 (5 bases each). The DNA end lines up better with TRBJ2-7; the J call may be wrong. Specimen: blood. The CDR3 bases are TGCAGTGCTAGAGATACCCACCTCGGGACGGGTTCCTACGAGCAGTACTTC. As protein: CSARDTHLGTGSYEQYF.